This TCR beta chain was profiled in a study of blood T cell repertoires in COVID-19. The repertoire was sequenced with immunoSEQ multiplex PCR; TCRdb's copy has only in-frame clones and lacks some. The sample includes over 150,000 clones, around 80% of them seen just once. Assignments of participants to cohorts depended upon their own reported clinical history. This CDR3 is built from 13 residues. Germline values: CDR1 SGHTA, CDR2 FQGNSA. With 8 bases clipped from V and 0 bases from J, the junction kept 4 bases outside the gene matches. The rearrangement uses TRBV7-2 and TRBJ2-7; 7 bases map to TRBD2. The TCR was taken from a woman aged 70-85 years in a cohort exposed to, infected with or recovered from COVID-19 (not recorded which). The material sequenced was PBMCs or T cells enriched from blood (not recorded which). CDR3 bases: TGTGCCAGCTCTCGGGACTACTCCTACGAGCAGTACTTC. It codes for CASSRDYSYEQYF.